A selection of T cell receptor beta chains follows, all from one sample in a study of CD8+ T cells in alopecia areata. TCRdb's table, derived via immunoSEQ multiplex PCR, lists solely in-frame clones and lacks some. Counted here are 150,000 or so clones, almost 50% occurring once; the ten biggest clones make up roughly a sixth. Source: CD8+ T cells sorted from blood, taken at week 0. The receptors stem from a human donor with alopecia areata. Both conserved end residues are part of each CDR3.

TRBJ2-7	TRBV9	CASSVGDPGEQYF
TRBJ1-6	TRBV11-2	CASSRDRGNSPLHF
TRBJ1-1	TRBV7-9	CASREPLNTEAFF
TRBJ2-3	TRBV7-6	CASSSGQGRADTQYF
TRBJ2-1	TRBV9	CASSVVSGGAYDEQFF
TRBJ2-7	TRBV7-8	CASSLGAKGGGEQYF
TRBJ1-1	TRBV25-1	CASSDGGDTEAFF
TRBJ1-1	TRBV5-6	CASSWGRGTEAFF
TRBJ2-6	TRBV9	CASSDNSWGLLAGANVLTF
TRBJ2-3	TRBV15	CATSTEGRGSTDTQYF
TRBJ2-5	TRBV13	CASSLRQAQETQYF
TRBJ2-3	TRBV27	CASSLYSGLAGASTDTQYF
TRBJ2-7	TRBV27	CASSLGRSGLAGWYEQYF
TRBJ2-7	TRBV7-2	CASSPVIAKSSYEQYF
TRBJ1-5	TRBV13	CASSLGGSNQPQHF
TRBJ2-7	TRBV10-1	CASSEFPEYEQYF
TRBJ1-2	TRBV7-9	CASGPSPAQGYGYTF
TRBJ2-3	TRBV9	CASSVARTFGADTQYF
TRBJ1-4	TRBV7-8	CASSPLPNGFEKLFF
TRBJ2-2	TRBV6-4	CASSASGENTGELFF
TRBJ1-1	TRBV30	CAWSGGTRTEAFF
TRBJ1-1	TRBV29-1	CSAVDTEAFF
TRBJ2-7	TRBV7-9	CASSLAESYEQYF
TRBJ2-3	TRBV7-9	CASSSQIISTDTQYF
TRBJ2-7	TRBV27	CAAASAYEQYF
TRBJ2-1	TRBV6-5	CASSFIYRGHNEQFF
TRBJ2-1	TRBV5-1	CASSLAGDWIRDEQFF
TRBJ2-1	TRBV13	CASSLEAVGYNEQFF
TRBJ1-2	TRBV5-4	CASSLQGAAGYTF
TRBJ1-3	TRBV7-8	CASSFDGGTIYF
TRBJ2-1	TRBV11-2	CASSWTSGGASDNEQFF
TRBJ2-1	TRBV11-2	CASSLGHEQFF
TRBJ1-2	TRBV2	CASRRPGQGISGYTF
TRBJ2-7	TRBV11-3	CASSLGGPIYEQYF
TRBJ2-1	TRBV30	CAWGWGYNEQFF
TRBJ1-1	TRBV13	CASSSRGNTEAFF
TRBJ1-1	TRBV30	CAWSVSGGDTEAFF
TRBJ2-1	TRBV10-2	CASRDNEQFF
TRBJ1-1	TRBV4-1	CASSQGQLMNTEAFF
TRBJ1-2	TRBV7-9	CAVGVGGDGYTF
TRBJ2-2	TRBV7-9	CASSPATNTGELFF
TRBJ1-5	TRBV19	CATRDGGLQPQHF
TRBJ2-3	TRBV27	CASSFYSTDTQYF
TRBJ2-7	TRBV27	CASSPRTDSYEQYF
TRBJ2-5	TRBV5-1	CASSSTPASQETQYF